The clone carrying this TCR beta chain showed up many times. No antigen is known for it. At the DNA level, this CDR3 is encoded by other sequences in the same sample as well. Methods used by the authors: To classify distant metastasis in papillary thyroid cancer, a model was built from CDR3 differences across clinicopathological groups. TCRdb re-analyzed the PCR reads through MiXCR. TCRdb's processing, not the authors', yielded these V and J calls. There are about 24,000 clones in the sample; around 20% occur only once, and 2.5% to 3% lies in the top ten. The data were obtained in a study of metastatic and nonmetastatic thyroid tumors. Study details: Across blood and tumor or nodule tissue, repertoires from malignant and benign thyroid patients were compared with one another.

Until they underwent thyroid surgery, no patient had received any treatment. V gave up 1 base and J gave up 3 bases, with 8 bases separating them. The CDR3 totals 14 residues. Per the germline V gene, CDR1 is SGHAT and CDR2 is FQNNGV. Broader study findings: Malignant thyroid tumors reportedly exceeded benign nodules significantly in TCR beta diversity, with the difference appearing in blood and tumor.

Sequences were obtained from adjacent normal tissue. The chain employs TRBV11-2 and TRBJ2-3; D gene unclear. This TCR was sampled from a male donor with papillary thyroid cancer or a benign thyroid nodule (not recorded which). Some clones in this sample may be carry-over from other donors' samples. The CDR3 loop is CASSLVDSTDTQYF. The CDR3 DNA reads as TGTGCCAGCAGCTTAGTTGATAGTACAGATACGCAGTATTTT.